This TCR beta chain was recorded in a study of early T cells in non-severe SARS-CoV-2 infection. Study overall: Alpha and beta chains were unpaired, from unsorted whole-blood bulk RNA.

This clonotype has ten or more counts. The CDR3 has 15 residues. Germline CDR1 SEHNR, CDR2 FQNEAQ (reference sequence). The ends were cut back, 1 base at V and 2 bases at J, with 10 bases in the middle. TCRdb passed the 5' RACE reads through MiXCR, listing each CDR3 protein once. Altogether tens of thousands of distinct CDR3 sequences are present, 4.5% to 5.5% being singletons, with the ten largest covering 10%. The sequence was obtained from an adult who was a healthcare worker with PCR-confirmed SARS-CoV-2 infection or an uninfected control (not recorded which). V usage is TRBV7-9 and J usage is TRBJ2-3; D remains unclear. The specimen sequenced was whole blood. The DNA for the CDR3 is TGTGCCAGCAGCTTAGAGACGTTTAACACAGATACGCAGTATTTT. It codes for CASSLETFNTDTQYF.